The clone carrying this T cell receptor beta chain was recorded a few times. Antigen: not known. The use of a sample-barcoded 5' primer and a J-beta primer mix characterized a second PCR of roughly 6 to 12 cycles. MiXCR, applied by TCRdb to the 5' RACE reads, yields one record per CDR3 protein. The profile shows more than 550,000 distinct CDR3 sequences, about 24% of them singletons. This entry comes from a study of blood T cells in healthy people across ages. The study, taken as a whole, reports: Older individuals had lower TCR beta diversity per million T cells (the decline was roughly linear). It was not possible, with unsorted PBMCs, to conclusively compare naive and antigen-experienced cells.

Germline V gene data show CDR1 as KGHSH and CDR2 as LQKENI. Germline trimming cut 4 bases from V and 3 bases from J; bases unmatched to any gene: 6. This CDR3 has 14 residues. Isolating PBMCs gave at least 6 million of these cells per sample. The sequence was collected from a man in his 70s in good health. This chain uses TRBV18 with TRBJ2-7; TRBD2 agrees at 7 bases. Material: blood. CDR3 protein: CASSRDPGGYEQYV. The CDR3 DNA is TGTGCCAGCTCACGGGACCCGGGGGGCTACGAGCAGTACGTC.